This T cell receptor beta chain was identified in a study of blood T cells in healthy people across ages. The CDR3 sequence is 16 residues long. The germline gives CDR1 SEHNR, CDR2 FQNEAQ (reference sequence). The V and J ends lost 3 bases and 4 bases, in that order; junction bases with no gene match: 11. It was with a sample-barcoded 5' primer and a J-beta primer mix that a second PCR of about 6 to 12 cycles was run. One entry per CDR3 protein results from TCRdb running MiXCR on the 5' RACE reads. The sample consists of 850,000 to 1,300,000 distinct CDR3 sequences, less than 50% of them appearing once. This clonotype was seen only a few times.

The genes are TRBV7-9 and TRBJ2-5, with 7 bases that match TRBD2. Sequenced material: blood. The clonotype comes from a woman in her sixties or seventies in good health. The CDR3 here is CASSFNSGAPRETQYF. For the CDR3, the DNA is TGTGCCAGCAGCTTTAACAGCGGGGCCCCTAGAGAGACCCAGTACTTC.